This TCR beta chain was identified in a study of T cells in Graves' hyperthyroidism and ophthalmopathy. With 5 bases clipped from V and 5 bases from J, the junction kept 6 bases outside the gene matches. The CDR3 is 16 amino acids. CDR1 is SNHLY and CDR2 is FYNNEI in the germline V gene. Diagnostic decisions used clinical symptoms, serum thyroxine and TRAb, thyroid ultrasound and orbital computed tomography. Amplified TCR beta CDR3 regions derived from RNA transcripts. HTBI primers were the set used in a first-round RT-PCR of the TCR CDR3. TCRdb reanalysed the multiplex PCR reads using MiXCR and keeps one entry per CDR3 protein. The sample yields 500,000 to 750,000 distinct CDR3 sequences, around 14% seen once.

Sequenced sample: blood. This clonotype originated in a woman aged 18 to 35 with Graves' ophthalmopathy. V gene TRBV2 combines with J gene TRBJ2-1; 13 positions agree with TRBD2. CDR3 nucleotides: TGTGCCAGCAGTCCCGGGACTAGCGGGATCAACAATGAGCAGTTCTTC. It encodes CASSPGTSGINNEQFF.